These 8 T cell receptor beta chains were sequenced from one sample in a study of T cells in Graves' hyperthyroidism and ophthalmopathy. TCR beta CDR3 regions were amplified from RNA transcripts. HTBI primers drove first-round RT-PCR of the TCR CDR3. TCRdb reanalysed the multiplex PCR reads using MiXCR and keeps one entry per CDR3 protein. The repertoire holds approximately 600,000 distinct CDR3 sequences, about 15% seen once, with 5.5% to 7.5% in the top ten. The sample taken for sequencing was blood. Source of these receptors: a woman under 40 with Graves' hyperthyroidism that later progressed to Graves' ophthalmopathy.

This clonotype was seen repeatedly, ten times or more. This chain uses TRBV12-3 or TRBV12-4 with TRBJ1-6; D perhaps matches TRBD1 (6 bases). The V end lost 5 bases, the J end lost 5 bases, and 13 bases lay between the germline ends. The CDR3 is 15 amino acids. The CDR3 spells CASSIRTADNSPLHF. The CDR3 DNA follows: TGTGCCAGCAGTATAAGGACAGCAGATAATTCACCCCTCCACTTT.

This clonotype was seen repeatedly, ten times or more. The CDR3 loop is CASPAGTGLMNTEAFF. In DNA, the CDR3 is TGTGCCTCCCCGGCGGGGACAGGGCTGATGAACACTGAAGCTTTCTTT. The chain employs TRBV30 and TRBJ1-1; 9 bases map to TRBD1. Germline V lookup: CDR1 GTSNPN, CDR2 SVGIG (reference sequence). With 7 bases clipped from V and 0 bases from J, the junction kept 12 bases outside the gene matches. CDR3 length: 16 residues. Full variable domain (rest looked up from reference TRBV30 and TRBJ1-1): SQTIHQWPATLVQPVGSPLSLECTVEGTSNPNLYWYRQAAGRGLQLLFYSVGIGQISSEVPQNLSASRPQDRQFILSSKKLLLSDSGFYLCASPAGTGLMNTEAFFGQGTRLTVV.

This clonotype was seen a few times. The CDR3 sequence: CSASSRPQGEQFF. DNA of the CDR3: TGCAGTGCTAGTTCGAGGCCCCAAGGTGAGCAGTTCTTC. V and J are TRBV20-1 and TRBJ2-1; D not resolved. This CDR3 has 13 residues. CDR1 is DFQATT, CDR2 SNEGSKA, per germline (reference sequence). The V gene lost 3 bases and the J gene lost 9 bases, with 15 bases spanning the gap.

In this sample, this clonotype turned up a few times. This may stem from a read error, because a much larger clone lies one nucleotide away. V gene TRBV27 combines with J gene TRBJ2-1, with 7 nucleotides matching TRBD2. Trimming took 4 bases from V and 3 from J; bases not matched to a gene: 9. The CDR3 length is 16 residues. The germline V gene has CDR1 MNHEY and CDR2 SMNVEV (reference sequence). In nucleotides, the CDR3 is TGTGCCAGCAGTTACCTCGGCGGGGGAGACTACAATGAGCAGTTCTTC. Its protein is CASSYLGGGDYNEQFF.

The sample holds many counts of this clonotype. The chain is built from TRBV2 and TRBJ2-7, with D perhaps TRBD1 (6 bases). CDR1 and CDR2 (germline): SNHLY, FYNNEI. V lost 7 bases to trimming and J lost 2 bases, with 12 bases between them. The CDR3 extends over 13 amino acids. The CDR3 here is CASIGQTTYEQYF. CDR3 nucleotide sequence: TGTGCCAGCATTGGACAGACCACCTACGAGCAGTACTTC.

This clonotype was recorded many times. The chain couples TRBV7-9 to TRBJ2-3; 7 bases map to TRBD2. Germline V lookup: CDR1 SEHNR, CDR2 FQNEAQ (reference sequence). The CDR3 covers 16 residues. V lost 4 bases and J lost 0; bases outside the gene matches: 7. The CDR3 protein is CASSSGISGSTDTQYF. The CDR3 region has the DNA TGTGCCAGCAGCTCAGGGATTAGCGGGAGCACAGATACGCAGTATTTT.

This clonotype was seen more than once but under ten times. A read error is possible here, since a much larger clone lies one base away. The gene calls are TRBV30 and TRBJ1-6; D is ambiguous. V lost 2 bases and J lost 17, with 16 bases in between. The CDR3 extends over 12 amino acids. Germline-derived CDR1 and CDR2 are GTSNPN and SVGIG (reference sequence). CDR3 sequence: CAWSRDRGPIHF. Written as DNA, the CDR3 is TGTGCCTGGAGTAGAGACCGAGGGCCCATCCACTTT.

V gene TRBV18 combines with J gene TRBJ2-7; a possible D gene is TRBD2 (5 bases). V lost 6 bases and J 2 bases, leaving 17 bases between the germline ends. There are 15 residues in the CDR3. Per germline, CDR1 KGHSH and CDR2 LQKENI. The CDR3 sequence: CASSQAGNPTYEQYF. The CDR3 DNA follows: TGTGCCAGCTCGCAGGCCGGGAATCCCACCTACGAGCAGTACTTC.